This TCR beta chain stems from a study of prognosis after radiotherapy for stage I lung cancer. The J segment lost 4 bases and the V segment lost 3 bases, leaving 8 bases of the junction unmatched. The CDR3 covers 15 residues. Per the germline V gene, CDR1 is LGHDT and CDR2 is YNNKEL (reference sequence). Template was genomic DNA; TCR beta CDR3 amplified in two multiplex PCR rounds. Each TRBV and TRBJ gene had its own primer in the first PCR round. TCRdb recomputed calls from the multiplex PCR reads with MiXCR, one row per CDR3 protein. The sample has some 35,000 distinct CDR3 sequences, less than 40% seen once.

Sequences were derived from PBMCs, sampled before or after stereotactic body radiation therapy (not recorded which). The TCR was taken from a donor at least 50 years old with non-small cell lung cancer. The chain employs TRBV3-1 and TRBJ1-1, with 7 bases that match TRBD1. The CDR3, as DNA: TGTGCCAGCAGCCACCGGGACAGAGGCTTCACTGAAGCTTTCTTT. It encodes CASSHRDRGFTEAFF.